This is a list of T cell receptor beta chains from one sample in a study of CD8+ T cells in alopecia areata. Repertoires were generated with immunoSEQ multiplex PCR, while TCRdb's copy carries only in-frame clones and drops some. This table holds about 12,000 clones, roughly 57% found once. Sequenced input: skin. These receptors were obtained from a human donor with alopecia areata. The CDR3 runs from the conserved cysteine through the conserved F or W. D genes are given only for firm matches. Size values are once, few and many counts, or a class for expanded clones, and some rows have none.

d_gene	v_gene	j_gene	abundance	CDR3nt	CDR3aa
.	TRBV4-1	TRBJ1-2	once	TGCGCCAGCAGCCAACTATTCAACGCGAAGGGTGGAGGGGAGAGTGGCTACACCTTC	CASSQLFNAKGGGESGYTF
.	TRBV30	TRBJ1-4	.	TGTGCCTGGAGTTACTGGGAGGCAACTAATGAAAAACTGTTTTTT	CAWSYWEATNEKLFF
.	TRBV6-1	TRBJ1-2	.	TGTGCCAGCAGCTCGACAGAAACCGGCGGCTACACCTTC	CASSSTETGGYTF
.	TRBV15	TRBJ2-1	.	TGTGCCACCAGCAGAACCCCTTCGGGTGAGCAGTTCTTC	CATSRTPSGEQFF
.	TRBV5-4	TRBJ2-7	.	TGTGCCAGCAGCTTCTCGCCCAACACTATCGAGCAGTACTTC	CASSFSPNTIEQYF
.	TRBV19	TRBJ2-3	few	TGTGCCAGTAGTATTGGGTTGAGCACAGATACGCAGTATTTT	CASSIGLSTDTQYF
.	TRBV10-2	TRBJ2-3	.	TGCGCCAGCAGTGATGGACTGGACTACGACGATACGCAGTATTTT	CASSDGLDYDDTQYF
.	TRBV4-2	TRBJ2-2	.	TGTGCCAGCAGCCCACAGGAAACCGGGGAGCTGTTTTTT	CASSPQETGELFF
.	TRBV27	TRBJ2-3	.	TGTGCCAGCAGTAGCCGGGACCCCACAGATACGCAGTATTTT	CASSSRDPTDTQYF
.	TRBV2	TRBJ2-5	few	TGTGCCAGCAGTATAGGACAGGCTCAACGGGGGGAGACCCAGTACTTC	CASSIGQAQRGETQYF
.	TRBV5-6	TRBJ2-7	.	TGTGCCAGCAGCCCGGGAATTCATAGGTACGAGCAGTACTTC	CASSPGIHRYEQYF
TRBD2	TRBV28	TRBJ2-1	.	TGTGCCAGCAGTTCCTGGACTAGCGGGGCTAGCTCCTACAATGAGCAGTTCTTC	CASSSWTSGASSYNEQFF
TRBD2	TRBV4-1	TRBJ2-1	.	TGCGCCAGCAGCCAATTGGGACTAGCGGGATTCGGCGAGCAGTTCTTC	CASSQLGLAGFGEQFF